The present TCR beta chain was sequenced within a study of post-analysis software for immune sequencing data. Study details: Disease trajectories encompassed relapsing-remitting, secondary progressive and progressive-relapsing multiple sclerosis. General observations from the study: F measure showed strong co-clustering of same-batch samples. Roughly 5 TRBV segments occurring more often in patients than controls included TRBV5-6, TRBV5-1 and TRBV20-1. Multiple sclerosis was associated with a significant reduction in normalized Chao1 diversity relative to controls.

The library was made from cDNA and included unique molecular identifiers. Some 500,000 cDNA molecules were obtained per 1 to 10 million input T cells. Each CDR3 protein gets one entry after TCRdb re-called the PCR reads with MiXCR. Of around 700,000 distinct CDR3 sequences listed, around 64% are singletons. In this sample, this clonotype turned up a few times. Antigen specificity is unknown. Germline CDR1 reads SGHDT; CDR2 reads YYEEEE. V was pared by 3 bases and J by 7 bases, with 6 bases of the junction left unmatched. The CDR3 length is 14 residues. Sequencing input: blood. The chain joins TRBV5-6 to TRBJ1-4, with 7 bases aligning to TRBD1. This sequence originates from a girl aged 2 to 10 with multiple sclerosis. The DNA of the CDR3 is TGTGCCAGCAGCTCGGGACAGAGCGTTGAAAAACTGTTTTTT. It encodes CASSSGQSVEKLFF.